Each of the 25 T cell receptor beta chains below was sequenced from the same sample in a study of shared clonotypes between healthy human individuals. Libraries were prepared by immunoSEQ multiplex PCR; TCRdb keeps only in-frame clonotypes and omits some of them. The repertoire holds approximately 980,000 clones, with around 80% as singletons. Sequencing used memory CD4+ T cells sorted from blood. Specified subset: CD45RA-negative fraction. The receptors here all came from a man between 18 and 35 years old in good health.

The rearrangement links TRBV7-9 to TRBJ2-3, with 10 nucleotides matching TRBD2. The CDR3 loop spans 15 amino acids. Germline trimming cut 3 bases from V and 2 bases from J; bases unmatched to any gene: 2. Germline-derived CDR1 and CDR2 are SEHNR and FQNEAQ (reference sequence). CDR3 residues: CASSFSGGITDTQYF. The CDR3 nucleotides read TGTGCCAGCAGCTTTAGCGGGGGGATCACAGATACGCAGTATTTT.

The CDR3 DNA is TGTGCCAGCAACTCACAGGGAGTAGGAAACACCATATATTTT. This encodes CASNSQGVGNTIYF. This chain links TRBV13 with TRBJ1-3; tentatively, D is TRBD1 (6 bases). From germline, CDR1 is PRHDT and CDR2 FYEKMQ (reference sequence). The CDR3 extends over 14 amino acids. Trimming took 7 bases from V and 4 from J, leaving 14 bases between them.

This chain joins TRBV4-1 and TRBJ1-2, with 8 nucleotides matching TRBD1. In germline, CDR1 is MGHRA, CDR2 YSYEKL. The V segment lost 3 bases and the J segment 5 bases; nucleotides outside the gene matches: 11. This CDR3 is built from 16 residues. The CDR3 DNA reads TGCGCCAGCAGCCAGGCCGTCGGACAGGGTTTGTATGGCTACACCTTC. The encoded protein is CASSQAVGQGLYGYTF.

This clone was picked up one time. This chain joins TRBV7-2 and TRBJ1-2; TRBD1 might be the D (5 bases). Between the trimmed V and J ends, which lost 1 base and 2 bases, there was a span of 8 bases. CDR3 length: 14 amino acids. The germline gives CDR1 SGHTA, CDR2 FQGNSA. The CDR3 nucleotides are TGTGCCAGCAGCTTAGAAGGACAAAACTATGGCTACACCTTC. Its protein product is CASSLEGQNYGYTF. Full variable domain (missing parts from reference TRBV7-2 and TRBJ1-2): GAGVSQSPSNKVTEKGKDVELRCDPISGHTALYWYRQSLGQGLEFLIYFQGNSAPDKSGLPSDRFSAERTGGSVSTLTIQRTQQEDSAVYLCASSLEGQNYGYTFGSGTRLTVV.

The chain uses TRBV7-9 and TRBJ1-2, with D perhaps TRBD1 (5 bases). Trimming took off 3 bases at V and 6 bases at J, with 14 bases between the two ends. The germline V gene encodes CDR1 SEHNR and CDR2 FQNEAQ (reference sequence). This CDR3 has 14 amino acids. CDR3 loop: CASSFVGALDGYTF. CDR3 nucleotides: TGTGCCAGCAGCTTTGTAGGGGCCCTCGATGGCTACACCTTC.

The chain uses TRBV27 and TRBJ2-1; TRBD2 aligns across 9 bases. The ends lost 6 bases at V and 6 bases at J; junction bases unmatched: 9. CDR1 is MNHEY and CDR2 is SMNVEV in the germline V gene (reference sequence). The CDR3 has 15 residues. CDR3 amino acids: CASSQTSGRINEQFF. CDR3 DNA: TGTGCCAGCAGCCAGACTAGCGGCAGAATCAATGAGCAGTTCTTC.

This clone was found many times. The gene calls are TRBV5-1 and TRBJ2-2, with TRBD2 matching over 8 bases. CDR1 is SGHRS and CDR2 is YFSETQ in the germline V gene. Trimming at V came to 4 bases and at J to 7 bases, leaving 9 bases not matched to a gene. The CDR3 extends over 15 amino acids. In DNA, the CDR3 is TGCGCCAGCAGCCTAGAGCGGGGGCCAAACGGGGAGCTGTTTTTT. This encodes CASSLERGPNGELFF. Complete variable domain (other parts from reference TRBV5-1 and TRBJ2-2): KAGVTQTPRYLIKTRGQQVTLSCSPISGHRSVSWYQQTPGQGLQFLFEYFSETQRNKGNFPGRFSGRQFSNSRSEMNVSTLELGDSALYLCASSLERGPNGELFFGEGSRLTVL.

The chain carries TRBV28 and TRBJ2-5; 8 bases agree with TRBD1. V dropped 6 bases and J dropped 5; count of bases not matched to a gene: 14. Germline CDR1 MDHEN, CDR2 SYDVKM. The CDR3 loop spans 16 amino acids. CDR3 nucleotide sequence: TGTGCCAGCAGAGCCATTGACAGGGGTAGTCGGGAGACCCAGTACTTC. It is translated as CASRAIDRGSRETQYF.

This clone was seen a handful of times. The chain uses TRBV6-6 and TRBJ2-5; D is perhaps TRBD2 (6 bases). The germline V and J ends were trimmed by 11 bases and 0 bases, with 19 bases remaining between them. Germline V gene sequence: CDR1 MNHNY, CDR2 SVGAGI (reference sequence). The CDR3 sequence is 15 residues long. The CDR3 DNA follows: TGTGCCGCCAGCAGGCCAGGGAGGTACCAAGAGACCCAGTACTTC. Translation: CAASRPGRYQETQYF.

The chain joins TRBV6-5 to TRBJ1-6, with 8 positions matching TRBD1. CDR1 and CDR2 (germline): MNHEY, SVGAGI. The CDR3 has 15 residues. The V segment lost 6 bases and the J segment 4 bases; nucleotides outside the gene matches: 5. The CDR3 DNA reads TGTGCCAGCAGACCTGACAGGGGATATAATTCACCCCTCCACTTT. As protein: CASRPDRGYNSPLHF.

This chain joins TRBV5-4 and TRBJ2-1; either TRBD1 or TRBD2 may fit D (5 bases each). Deletions cut 4 bases from V and 1 base from J, with 9 bases between. The CDR3 totals 14 residues. Germline lookup yields CDR1 SGHNT and CDR2 YYREEE (reference sequence). In DNA, the CDR3 is TGTGCCAGCAGCCGGGACCCATCCTACAATGAGCAGTTCTTC. Translating gives CASSRDPSYNEQFF.

The chain combines TRBV1 with TRBJ1-5; the D segment call TRBD1 is taken from the table without a DNA check. TRBV1 is assigned pseudogene status. The CDR3 consists of 17 residues. CDR3 region: CTSSQKRTGAGNQPQHF. The CDR3 region has the DNA TGCACCAGCAGCCAAAAAAGGACAGGGGCGGGCAATCAGCCCCAGCATTTT.

A few counts support this clone. This chain connects TRBV7-9 to TRBJ1-1; D call uncertain. This CDR3 is 11 amino acids long. Germline lookup yields CDR1 SEHNR and CDR2 FQNEAQ (reference sequence). Trimming stripped 2 bases from V and 4 bases from J, with 2 bases between. The CDR3 region is CASSLRTEAFF. The CDR3 bases are TGTGCCAGCAGCTTACGCACTGAAGCTTTCTTT.

The chain uses TRBV30 and TRBJ1-3; a possible D gene is TRBD1 (6 bases). Germline loops: CDR1 GTSNPN, CDR2 SVGIG (reference sequence). Deletions cut 1 base from V and 0 bases from J, with 13 bases between. This CDR3 region has 16 residues. The CDR3 nucleotides read TGTGCCTGGAGTGCCAGGGGAATTGTCTCTGGAAACACCATATATTTT. Translation: CAWSARGIVSGNTIYF.

V is TRBV2 and J is TRBJ1-2; perhaps TRBD1 as D (5 bases). From germline, CDR1 is SNHLY and CDR2 FYNNEI. The V end lost 4 bases, the J end lost 9 bases, and 18 bases lay between the germline ends. The CDR3 has 14 amino acids. CDR3 protein: CASSVDINGGRYTF. The CDR3 DNA sequence: TGTGCCAGCAGTGTTGATATCAACGGGGGACGCTACACCTTC.

J is TRBJ2-3 and V is TRBV27; 7 positions match TRBD1. This CDR3 region has 15 residues. Germline V gives CDR1 MNHEY, CDR2 SMNVEV (reference sequence). The trim removed 6 bases at V and 4 bases at J, leaving 10 bases unmatched. The CDR3 region has the DNA TGTGCCAGCAGGACAGGGTGGAGTGCGGCAGATACGCAGTATTTT. The encoded protein is CASRTGWSAADTQYF.

The chain is built from TRBV5-5 and TRBJ1-5, with D perhaps TRBD1 (5 bases). This CDR3 has 15 amino acids. Germline V lookup: CDR1 SGHKS, CDR2 YYEKEE (reference sequence). V lost 2 bases to trimming and J lost 8 bases, with 17 bases between them. The CDR3 loop reads CASSLLSGQAKPQHF. The DNA of the CDR3 is TGTGCCAGCAGCTTACTATCAGGGCAGGCGAAGCCCCAGCATTTT.

The chain employs TRBV10-3 and TRBJ1-2; 8 nucleotides line up with TRBD1. CDR1 is ENHRY, CDR2 SYGVKD, per germline. The CDR3 totals 15 residues. The V gene end was trimmed by 8 bases and the J gene end by 5 bases; junction bases not matched to a gene: 13. The CDR3 loop is CAIAGGQGGGYGYTF. CDR3 DNA: TGTGCCATCGCCGGAGGACAGGGAGGGGGGTATGGCTACACCTTC.

J is TRBJ2-5 and V is TRBV7-2; D may be TRBD1 or TRBD2 (5 bases each). The CDR3 consists of 15 residues. The V and J ends lost 1 base and 5 bases respectively, with 14 bases between them. The germline V gene has CDR1 SGHTA and CDR2 FQGNSA. DNA for the CDR3: TGTGCCAGCAGCTTAGGACAGAGGGTCGAGGAGACCCAGTACTTC. It specifies CASSLGQRVEETQYF.

The chain is built from TRBV29-1 and TRBJ2-3; D is perhaps TRBD1 or TRBD2 (5 bases each). This CDR3 is 15 amino acids long. The germline V gene has CDR1 SQVTM and CDR2 ANQGSEA. Trimming cost V 3 bases and J 7 bases, with 20 bases left between them. CDR3 sequence reads: CSVEESHGAVNTQYF. The CDR3 DNA reads as TGCAGCGTTGAGGAAAGCCACGGGGCGGTGAATACGCAGTATTTT.

The chain carries TRBV6-1 and TRBJ2-1; 7 bases are a match to TRBD2. The CDR3 totals 13 residues. Germline V lookup: CDR1 MNHNS, CDR2 SASEGT. The V and J ends lost 5 bases and 6 bases, in that order; junction bases with no gene match: 4. CDR3 bases: TGTGCCAGCAGTAGGAGGGAGGGCAATGAGCAGTTCTTC. Translating gives CASSRREGNEQFF.

V and J are TRBV28 and TRBJ1-3; unclear D gene. CDR1 MDHEN and CDR2 SYDVKM come from the germline V gene. This CDR3 is 14 amino acids long. V shed 6 bases and J shed 1 base, with 10 bases lying between them. The CDR3 loop reads CASSPPRSGNTIYF. Written as DNA, the CDR3 is TGTGCCAGCAGCCCGCCTCGGTCTGGAAACACCATATATTTT.

The rearrangement uses TRBV7-9 and TRBJ2-3; 11 nucleotides line up with TRBD2. The CDR3 covers 16 residues. Germline CDR1 and CDR2: SEHNR and FQNEAQ (reference sequence). After removal of 1 base from V and 7 bases from J, the junction contained 7 bases not matched to a gene. In nucleotides, the CDR3 is TGTGCCAGCAGCTTAGTTACTAGCGGGAGCGCGAATACGCAGTATTTT. It translates to CASSLVTSGSANTQYF.

This clone was seen at least ten times. The rearrangement uses TRBV7-9 and TRBJ2-7, with 9 bases aligning to TRBD2. Looked up from germline, CDR1 is SEHNR and CDR2 is FQNEAQ (reference sequence). Losses at the gene ends were 3 bases for V and 7 bases for J; bases not matched to a gene: 16. This CDR3 has 17 residues. The CDR3 reads CASSFPYRLAEGDEQYF. As DNA, the CDR3 is TGTGCCAGCAGCTTCCCATACCGACTAGCGGAAGGGGATGAGCAGTACTTC.

This clone is a singleton in its sample. The chain links TRBV5-4 to TRBJ2-7, with 9 bases that match TRBD1. In germline, CDR1 is SGHNT, CDR2 YYREEE (reference sequence). The trim removed 2 bases at V and 6 bases at J, leaving 9 bases unmatched. The CDR3 consists of 15 residues. This CDR3 reads CASSFEPGTGIEQYF. In DNA, the CDR3 is TGTGCCAGCAGCTTTGAGCCCGGGACAGGGATCGAGCAGTACTTC.